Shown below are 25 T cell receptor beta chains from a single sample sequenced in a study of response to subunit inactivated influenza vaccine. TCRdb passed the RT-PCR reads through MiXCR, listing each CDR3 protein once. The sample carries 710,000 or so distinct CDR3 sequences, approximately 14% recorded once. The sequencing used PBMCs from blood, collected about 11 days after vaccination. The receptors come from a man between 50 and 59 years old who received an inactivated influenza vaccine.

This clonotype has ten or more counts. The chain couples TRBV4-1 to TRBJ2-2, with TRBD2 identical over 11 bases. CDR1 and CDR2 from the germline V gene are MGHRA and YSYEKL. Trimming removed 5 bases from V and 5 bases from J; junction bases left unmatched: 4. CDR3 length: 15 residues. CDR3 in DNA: TGCGCCAGCAGCTCTAGACTAGCGGGGACCGGGGAGCTGTTTTTT. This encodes CASSSRLAGTGELFF.

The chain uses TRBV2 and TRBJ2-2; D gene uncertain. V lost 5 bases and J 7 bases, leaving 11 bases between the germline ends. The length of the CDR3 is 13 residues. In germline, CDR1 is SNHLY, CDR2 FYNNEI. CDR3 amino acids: CASSTRLLGELFF. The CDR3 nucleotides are TGTGCCAGCAGTACCCGACTTCTCGGGGAGCTGTTTTTT.

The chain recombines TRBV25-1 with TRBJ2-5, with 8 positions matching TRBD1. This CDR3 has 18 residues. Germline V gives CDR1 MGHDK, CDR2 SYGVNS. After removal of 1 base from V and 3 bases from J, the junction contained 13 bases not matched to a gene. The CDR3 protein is CASSELGAGGLQKETQYF. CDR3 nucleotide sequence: TGTGCCAGCAGTGAATTGGGAGCAGGGGGCCTACAAAAAGAGACCCAGTACTTC.

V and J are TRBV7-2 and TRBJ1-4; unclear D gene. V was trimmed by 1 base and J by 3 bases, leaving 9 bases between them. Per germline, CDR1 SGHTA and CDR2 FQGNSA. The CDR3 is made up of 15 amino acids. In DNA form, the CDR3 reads TGTGCCAGCAGCTTAGTGTATAGGGCTAATGAAAAACTGTTTTTT. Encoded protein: CASSLVYRANEKLFF.

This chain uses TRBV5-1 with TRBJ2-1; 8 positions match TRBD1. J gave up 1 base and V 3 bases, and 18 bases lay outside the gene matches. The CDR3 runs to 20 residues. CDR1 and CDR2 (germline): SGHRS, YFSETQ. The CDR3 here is CASSSLGQARTRRSYNEQFF. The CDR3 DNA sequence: TGCGCCAGCAGCTCCCTGGGACAGGCAAGGACCAGGCGGTCCTACAATGAGCAGTTCTTC.

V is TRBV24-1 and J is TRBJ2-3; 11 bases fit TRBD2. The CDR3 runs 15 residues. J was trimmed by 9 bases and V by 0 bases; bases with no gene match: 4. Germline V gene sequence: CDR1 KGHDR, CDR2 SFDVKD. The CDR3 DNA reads TGTGCCACCAGTGATTTGACTAGCGGGAGCGGGACGCAGTATTTT. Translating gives CATSDLTSGSGTQYF.

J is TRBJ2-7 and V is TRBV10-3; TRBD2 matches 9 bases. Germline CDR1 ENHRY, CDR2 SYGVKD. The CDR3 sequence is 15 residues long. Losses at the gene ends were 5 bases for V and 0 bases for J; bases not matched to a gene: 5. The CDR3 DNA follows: TGTGCCATCAGTTTAGCGGGGGCGAACTCCTACGAGCAGTACTTC. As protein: CAISLAGANSYEQYF.

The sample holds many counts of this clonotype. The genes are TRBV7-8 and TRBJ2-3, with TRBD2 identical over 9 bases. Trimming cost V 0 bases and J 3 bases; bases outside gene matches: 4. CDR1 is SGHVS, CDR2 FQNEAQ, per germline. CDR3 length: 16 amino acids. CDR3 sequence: CASSLAAGGPTDTQYF. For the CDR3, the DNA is TGTGCCAGCAGCTTAGCGGCGGGAGGGCCAACAGATACGCAGTATTTT.

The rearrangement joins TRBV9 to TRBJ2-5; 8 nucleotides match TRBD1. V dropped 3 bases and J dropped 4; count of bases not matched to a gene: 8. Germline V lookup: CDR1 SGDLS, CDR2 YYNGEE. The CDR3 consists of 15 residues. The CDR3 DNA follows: TGTGCCAGCAGCGCCTTTGGAACAGGGGGAGAGACCCAGTACTTC. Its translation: CASSAFGTGGETQYF.

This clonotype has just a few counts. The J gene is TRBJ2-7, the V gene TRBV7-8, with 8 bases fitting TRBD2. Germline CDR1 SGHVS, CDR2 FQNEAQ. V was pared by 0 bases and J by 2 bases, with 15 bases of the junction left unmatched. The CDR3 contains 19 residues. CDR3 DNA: TGTGCCAGCAGCTTAGCGGCAGCCATTGGGACTAGGTTTACCTACGAGCAGTACTTC. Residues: CASSLAAAIGTRFTYEQYF.

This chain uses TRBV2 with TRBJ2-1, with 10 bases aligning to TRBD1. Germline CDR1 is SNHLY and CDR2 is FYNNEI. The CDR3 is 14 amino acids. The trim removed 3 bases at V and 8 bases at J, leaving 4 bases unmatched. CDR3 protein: CASSEWDRGYEQFF. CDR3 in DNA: TGTGCCAGCAGTGAGTGGGACAGGGGTTATGAGCAGTTCTTC.

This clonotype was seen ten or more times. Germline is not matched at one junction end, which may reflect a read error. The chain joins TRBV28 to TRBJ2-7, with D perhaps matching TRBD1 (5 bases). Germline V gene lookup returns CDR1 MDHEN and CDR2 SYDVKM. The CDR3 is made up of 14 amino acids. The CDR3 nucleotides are TGCGCCAGCAGCTTAGGGGCAGGAACCTACGAGCAGTACTTC. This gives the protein CASSLGAGTYEQYF.

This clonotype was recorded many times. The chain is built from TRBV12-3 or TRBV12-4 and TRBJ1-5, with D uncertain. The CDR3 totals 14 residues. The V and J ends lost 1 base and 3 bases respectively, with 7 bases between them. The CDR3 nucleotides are TGTGCCAGCAGTTTAGGTTCGGACAATCAGCCCCAGCATTTT. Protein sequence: CASSLGSDNQPQHF.

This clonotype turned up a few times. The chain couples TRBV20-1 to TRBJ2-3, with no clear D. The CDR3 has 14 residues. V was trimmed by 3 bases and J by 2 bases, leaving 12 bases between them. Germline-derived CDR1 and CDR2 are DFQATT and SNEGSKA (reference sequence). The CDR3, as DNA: TGCAGTGCTAGGCCAGCGAAAACCACAGATACGCAGTATTTT. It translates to CSARPAKTTDTQYF.

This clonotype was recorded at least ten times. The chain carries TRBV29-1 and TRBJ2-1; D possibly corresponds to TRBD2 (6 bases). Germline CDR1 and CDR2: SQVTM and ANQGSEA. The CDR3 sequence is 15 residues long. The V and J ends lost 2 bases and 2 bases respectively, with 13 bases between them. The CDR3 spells CSVEWAGSTYNEQFF. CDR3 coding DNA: TGCAGCGTTGAATGGGCGGGGTCCACCTACAATGAGCAGTTCTTC.

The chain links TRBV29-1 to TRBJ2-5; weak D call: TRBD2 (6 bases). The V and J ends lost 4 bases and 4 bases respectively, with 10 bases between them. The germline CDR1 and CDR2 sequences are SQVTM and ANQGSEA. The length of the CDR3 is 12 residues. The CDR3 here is CSVAGDAETQYF. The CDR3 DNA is TGCAGCGTTGCGGGGGATGCAGAGACCCAGTACTTC.

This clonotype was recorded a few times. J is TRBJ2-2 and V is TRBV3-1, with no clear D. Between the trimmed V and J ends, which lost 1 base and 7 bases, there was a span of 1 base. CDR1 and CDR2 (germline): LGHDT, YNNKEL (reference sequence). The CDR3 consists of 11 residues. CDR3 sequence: CASSQVGELFF. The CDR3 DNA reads TGTGCCAGCAGCCAAGTCGGGGAGCTGTTTTTT. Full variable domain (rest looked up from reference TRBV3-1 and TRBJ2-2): DTAVSQTPKYLVTQMGNDKSIKCEQNLGHDTMYWYKQDSKKFLKIMFSYNNKELIINETVPNRFSPKSPDKAHLNLHINSLELGDSAVYFCASSQVGELFFGEGSRLTVL.

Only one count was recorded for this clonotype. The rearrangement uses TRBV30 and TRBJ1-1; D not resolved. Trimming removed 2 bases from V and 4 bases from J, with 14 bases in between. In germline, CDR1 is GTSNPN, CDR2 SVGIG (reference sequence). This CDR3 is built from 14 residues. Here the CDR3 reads CAWSKLTRGTEAFF. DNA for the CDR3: TGTGCCTGGAGTAAACTCACGAGAGGCACTGAAGCTTTCTTT.

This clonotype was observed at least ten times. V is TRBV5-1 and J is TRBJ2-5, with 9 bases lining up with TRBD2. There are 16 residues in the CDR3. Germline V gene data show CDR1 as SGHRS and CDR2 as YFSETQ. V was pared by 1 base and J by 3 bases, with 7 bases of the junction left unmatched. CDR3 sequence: CASSLMSSGTEETQYF. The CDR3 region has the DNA TGCGCCAGCAGCTTGATGTCTAGCGGGACCGAAGAGACCCAGTACTTC.

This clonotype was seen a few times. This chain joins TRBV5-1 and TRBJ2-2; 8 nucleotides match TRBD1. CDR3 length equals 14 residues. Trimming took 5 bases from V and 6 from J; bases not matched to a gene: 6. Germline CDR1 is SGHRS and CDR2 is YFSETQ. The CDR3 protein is CASRRQGSAGELFF. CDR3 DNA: TGCGCCAGCAGACGACAGGGGTCGGCCGGGGAGCTGTTTTTT.

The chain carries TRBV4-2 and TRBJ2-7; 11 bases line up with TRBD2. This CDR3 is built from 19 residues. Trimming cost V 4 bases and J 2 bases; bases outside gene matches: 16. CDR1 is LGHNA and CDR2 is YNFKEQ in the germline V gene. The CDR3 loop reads CASSLNVPLSGGDTYEQYF. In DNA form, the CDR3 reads TGTGCCAGCAGCCTAAACGTGCCCCTTAGCGGGGGGGATACCTACGAGCAGTACTTC.

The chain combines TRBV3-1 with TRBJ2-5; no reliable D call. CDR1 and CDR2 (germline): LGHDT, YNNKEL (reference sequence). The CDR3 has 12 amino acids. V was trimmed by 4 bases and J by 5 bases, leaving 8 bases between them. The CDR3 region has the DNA TGTGCCAGCAGCCGGCTCAGGGAGACCCAGTACTTC. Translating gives CASSRLRETQYF.

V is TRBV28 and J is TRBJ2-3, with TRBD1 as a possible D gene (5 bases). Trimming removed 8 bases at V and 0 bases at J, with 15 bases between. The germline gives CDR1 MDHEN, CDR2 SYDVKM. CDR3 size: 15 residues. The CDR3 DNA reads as TGTGCCAGCCGCCTACCAGGGATAAGCACAGATACGCAGTATTTT. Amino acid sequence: CASRLPGISTDTQYF.

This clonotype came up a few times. CDR3 region: CASAGAGETQYF. DNA of the CDR3: TGTGCCAGCGCCGGGGCCGGTGAGACCCAGTACTTC. The rearrangement uses TRBV12-3 or TRBV12-4 and TRBJ2-5; TRBD1 or TRBD2 may be the D gene (5 bases each). This CDR3 has 12 residues. V gave up 8 bases and J gave up 5 bases, with 12 bases separating them.

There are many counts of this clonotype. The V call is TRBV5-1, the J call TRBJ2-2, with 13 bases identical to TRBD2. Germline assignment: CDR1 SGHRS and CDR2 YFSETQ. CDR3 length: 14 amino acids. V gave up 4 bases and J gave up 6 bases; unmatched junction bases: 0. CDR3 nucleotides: TGCGCCAGCAGCGGACTAGCGGGAGCCGGGGAGCTGTTTTTT. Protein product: CASSGLAGAGELFF. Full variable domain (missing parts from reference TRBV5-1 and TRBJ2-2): KAGVTQTPRYLIKTRGQQVTLSCSPISGHRSVSWYQQTPGQGLQFLFEYFSETQRNKGNFPGRFSGRQFSNSRSEMNVSTLELGDSALYLCASSGLAGAGELFFGEGSRLTVL.